A single sample is the source of the 20 T cell receptor beta chains below, sequenced in a study of blood T cell repertoires in COVID-19. Only in-frame clones appear in the TCRdb table, and some are missing; sequencing was by immunoSEQ multiplex PCR. The sample includes 280,000 or so clones, 65% to 90% of them seen just once. Sequenced input: peripheral blood. Receptors originate from a human donor in a cohort sampled during active COVID-19.

This rearrangement joins TRBV18 to TRBJ2-7; TRBD2 aligns across 9 bases. The CDR3 runs to 15 residues. J lost 0 bases, V lost 4 bases, and 4 bases had no gene match. The V gene's germline CDR1 is KGHSH and CDR2 LQKENI. CDR3 protein: CASSLTSGTSYEQYF. CDR3 nucleotides: TGTGCCAGCTCACTGACTAGCGGAACCTCCTACGAGCAGTACTTC.

The chain links TRBV7-2 to TRBJ2-3, with 8 bases matching TRBD2. V lost 4 bases and J lost 6; bases outside the gene matches: 3. Germline V lookup: CDR1 SGHTA, CDR2 FQGNSA. The CDR3 loop spans 13 amino acids. The CDR3 here is CASSSLAADTQYF. CDR3 DNA: TGTGCCAGCAGCTCACTAGCGGCCGATACGCAGTATTTT.

The CDR3 region is CASSQHGKRDTQYF. CDR3 bases: TGTGCCAGCAGCCAGCACGGGAAAAGAGATACGCAGTATTTT. The chain is built from TRBV3-1 (or the pseudogene TRBV3-2) and TRBJ2-3, with D perhaps matching TRBD2 (5 bases). The CDR3 has 14 amino acids. Germline lookup yields CDR1 LGHDT and CDR2 YNNKEL (reference sequence). With 3 bases removed from V and 5 bases from J, the gap between germline ends came to 12 bases.

This clone was observed a handful of times. The genes are TRBV7-2 and TRBJ2-5; TRBD2 matches 9 bases. The CDR3 extends over 15 amino acids. J lost 5 bases, V lost 5 bases, and 9 bases had no gene match. From germline, CDR1 is SGHTA and CDR2 FQGNSA. CDR3 region: CASSRSGSRLETQYF. The CDR3 bases are TGTGCCAGCAGCCGTAGCGGGAGTAGGTTGGAGACCCAGTACTTC.

This clone turned up a few times. The chain joins TRBV3-1 (or the pseudogene TRBV3-2) to TRBJ2-3, with 11 bases matching TRBD2. Germline V gene lookup returns CDR1 LGHDT and CDR2 YNNKEL (reference sequence). This CDR3 is 16 amino acids long. Germline trimming cut 6 bases from V and 4 bases from J; bases unmatched to any gene: 9. In DNA form, the CDR3 reads TGTGCCAGCAGGGATTTTAGCGGGAGGGCCCCAGATACGCAGTATTTT. Its protein is CASRDFSGRAPDTQYF.

With regard to this clone: In the same sample, other DNA sequences code for this CDR3. This sequence joins TRBV19 and TRBJ1-3; D gene ambiguous. CDR1 LNHDA and CDR2 SQIVND come from the germline V gene (reference sequence). This CDR3 is built from 15 residues. V was trimmed by 1 base and J by 0 bases, leaving 7 bases between them. CDR3 nucleotide sequence: TGTGCCAGTAGTATAGGAGCGAGCTCTGGAAACACCATATATTTT. It is translated as CASSIGASSGNTIYF.

The chain has TRBV5-1 and TRBJ2-7, with D perhaps TRBD2 (5 bases). V was trimmed by 0 bases and J by 3 bases, leaving 10 bases between them. Germline-derived CDR1 and CDR2 are SGHRS and YFSETQ. The CDR3 runs to 14 residues. Written as DNA, the CDR3 is TGCGCCAGCAGCTTGGTATCCAGCGGCTACGAGCAGTACTTC. Its protein is CASSLVSSGYEQYF.

CDR3 DNA sequence: TGTGCCAGCAGTGAAGTCCGGGAGACCCAGTACTTC. This encodes CASSEVRETQYF. The chain links TRBV6-1 to TRBJ2-5; no firm D call. There are 12 residues in the CDR3. Trimming took 1 base from V and 5 from J, leaving 5 bases between them. CDR1 is MNHNS, CDR2 SASEGT, per germline.

The rearrangement uses TRBV5-6 and TRBJ1-5, with 7 bases matching TRBD1. Germline trimming cut 4 bases from V and 7 bases from J; bases unmatched to any gene: 5. Per the germline V gene, CDR1 is SGHDT and CDR2 is YYEEEE. The CDR3 covers 13 residues. The CDR3 sequence is CASSPPGGQPQHF. In DNA form, the CDR3 reads TGTGCCAGCAGCCCACCAGGGGGGCAGCCCCAGCATTTT.

V is TRBV4-1 and J is TRBJ1-5; D may be TRBD1 (5 bases). V was cut by 1 base and J by 6 bases, with 16 bases left in between. CDR1 is MGHRA and CDR2 is YSYEKL in the germline V gene. CDR3 length equals 16 residues. In DNA, the CDR3 is TGCGCCAGCAGCCAAGGCGGAGCAGGGAGGAGTCAGCCCCAGCATTTT. Translation gives CASSQGGAGRSQPQHF.

This clone was seen at least ten times. The CDR3 sequence: CASSQGSGGAYGYTF. For the CDR3, the DNA is TGTGCCAGCAGCCAAGGTTCTGGGGGCGCCTATGGCTACACCTTC. The chain carries TRBV3-1 (or the pseudogene TRBV3-2) and TRBJ1-2; perhaps TRBD1 as D (6 bases). Germline loops: CDR1 LGHDT, CDR2 YNNKEL (reference sequence). Trimming left V 1 base short and J 4 bases short, with 13 bases between. This CDR3 contains 15 residues.

The chain uses TRBV3-1 (or the pseudogene TRBV3-2) and TRBJ2-5; TRBD2 agrees at 13 bases. Germline CDR1 reads LGHDT; CDR2 reads YNNKEL (reference sequence). Losses at the gene ends were 6 bases for V and 7 bases for J; bases not matched to a gene: 5. The CDR3 runs 14 residues. CDR3 loop: CASSPLAGGGTQYF. For the CDR3, the DNA is TGTGCCAGCAGTCCACTAGCGGGAGGGGGGACCCAGTACTTC.

This CDR3 is CASRVGTGNYEQYF. In DNA, the CDR3 is TGCGCCAGCCGCGTAGGGACAGGGAATTACGAGCAGTACTTC. The chain carries TRBV10-2 and TRBJ2-7; 9 nucleotides align to TRBD1. This CDR3 has 14 residues. Trimming at V came to 8 bases and at J to 4 bases, leaving 9 bases not matched to a gene. Germline assignment: CDR1 WSHSY and CDR2 SAAADI.

The rearrangement joins TRBV28 to TRBJ2-3, with TRBD2 matching over 14 bases. CDR3 size: 16 residues. Per the germline V gene, CDR1 is MDHEN and CDR2 is SYDVKM. The V and J ends lost 7 bases and 6 bases, in that order; junction bases with no gene match: 9. DNA for the CDR3: TGTGCCAGCATGGGACTAGCGGGAGAAGGGATTGATACGCAGTATTTT. Its translation is CASMGLAGEGIDTQYF.

This sequence joins TRBV7-2 and TRBJ2-4; possibly TRBD2 for D (6 bases). Trimming took off 4 bases at V and 5 bases at J, with 12 bases between the two ends. The germline CDR1 and CDR2 sequences are SGHTA and FQGNSA. The CDR3 totals 14 residues. CDR3 residues: CASSSRSGENIQYF. In DNA form, the CDR3 reads TGTGCCAGCAGCTCCCGCTCGGGGGAAAACATTCAGTACTTC.

This sequence joins TRBV6-5 and TRBJ2-3; 7 bases are a match to TRBD2. CDR1 is MNHEY, CDR2 SVGAGI, per germline. Germline trimming cut 0 bases from V and 6 bases from J; bases unmatched to any gene: 6. CDR3 length: 15 amino acids. As DNA, the CDR3 is TGTGCCAGCAGTTACTCAGGTGGGAGGGTCGATACGCAGTATTTT. This translates into CASSYSGGRVDTQYF.

Worth noting for this clone: The same CDR3 also results from other DNA sequences found in this sample. The chain links TRBV12-3 or TRBV12-4 to TRBJ1-6, with 8 bases identical to TRBD1. Trimming removed 6 bases from V and 7 bases from J; junction bases left unmatched: 2. The CDR3 is 13 residues long. This CDR3 is CASSRTGNSPLHF. CDR3 bases: TGTGCCAGCAGCAGGACAGGGAATTCACCCCTCCACTTT.

The chain has TRBV3-1 (or the pseudogene TRBV3-2) and TRBJ1-6, with 8 bases fitting TRBD1. J lost 6 bases, V lost 5 bases, and 6 bases had no gene match. Germline CDR1 is LGHDT and CDR2 is YNNKEL (reference sequence). The CDR3 is 15 residues long. In nucleotides, the CDR3 is TGTGCCAGCAGCTACTGGACAGGGCTTAATTCACCCCTCCACTTT. Protein product: CASSYWTGLNSPLHF.

This chain connects TRBV18 to TRBJ2-7; 7 bases fit TRBD1. CDR3 length: 14 amino acids. V dropped 6 bases and J dropped 3; count of bases not matched to a gene: 8. CDR1 is KGHSH, CDR2 LQKENI, per germline. The CDR3 loop is CASSRQGDIYEQYF. CDR3 in DNA: TGTGCCAGCTCGCGACAGGGTGATATCTACGAGCAGTACTTC.

V and J are TRBV27 and TRBJ1-2, with D uncertain. Germline loops: CDR1 MNHEY, CDR2 SMNVEV (reference sequence). The CDR3 length is 13 residues. The V end lost 5 bases, the J end lost 2 bases, and 9 bases lay between the germline ends. The CDR3 DNA reads as TGTGCCAGCAGTCGAGGCAGAAACTATGGCTACACCTTC. Translation gives CASSRGRNYGYTF.